This entry describes one T cell receptor (beta chain). Germline V gene sequence: CDR1 SGHTS, CDR2 YDEGEE. Deletions cut 1 base from V and 6 bases from J, with 8 bases between. The CDR3 has 13 amino acids. This specimen comes from a study of T cell clonotyping in hematopoietic cell transplantation. Background on the study: Recipient samples before transplant were obtained post-cytoreduction.

Time point noted: recipient sample about 28 days before transplant, after cytoreduction. TCRdb keeps only in-frame clones here, not all; method: immunoSEQ multiplex PCR. The table records 75,000 to 95,000 clones, roughly 95% of them present only once. The origin of this receptor is a woman aged 45 to 65 with acute myeloid leukemia. Some clones in this sample may be carry-over from other donors' samples. The specimen was peripheral blood mononuclear cells, collected before stem cell transplant. V is TRBV5-8 and J is TRBJ1-3; D ambiguous. CDR3 bases: TGTGCCAGCAGCTTGTGGCAGACAAACACCATATATTTT. Translated, it gives CASSLWQTNTIYF.